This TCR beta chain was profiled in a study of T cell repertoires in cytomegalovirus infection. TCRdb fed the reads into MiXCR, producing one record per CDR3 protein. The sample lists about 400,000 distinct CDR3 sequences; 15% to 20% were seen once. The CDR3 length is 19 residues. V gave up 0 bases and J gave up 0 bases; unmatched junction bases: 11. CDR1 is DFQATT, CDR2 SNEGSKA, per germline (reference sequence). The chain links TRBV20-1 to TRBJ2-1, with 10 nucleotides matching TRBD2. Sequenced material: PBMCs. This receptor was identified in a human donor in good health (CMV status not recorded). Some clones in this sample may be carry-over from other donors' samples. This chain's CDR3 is CSARDLSGGARSSYNEQFF. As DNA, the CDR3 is TGCAGTGCTAGAGATTTAAGCGGGGGGGCCCGGAGCTCCTACAATGAGCAGTTCTTC.